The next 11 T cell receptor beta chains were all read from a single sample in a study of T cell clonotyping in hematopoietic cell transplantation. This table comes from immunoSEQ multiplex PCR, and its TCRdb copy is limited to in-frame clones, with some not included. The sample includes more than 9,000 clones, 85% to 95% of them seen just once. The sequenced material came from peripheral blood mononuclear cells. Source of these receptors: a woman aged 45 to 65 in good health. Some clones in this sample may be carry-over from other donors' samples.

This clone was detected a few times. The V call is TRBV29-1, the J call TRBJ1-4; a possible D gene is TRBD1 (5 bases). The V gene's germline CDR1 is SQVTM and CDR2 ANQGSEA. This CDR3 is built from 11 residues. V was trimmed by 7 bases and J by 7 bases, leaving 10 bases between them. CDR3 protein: CSGDSGEKLFF. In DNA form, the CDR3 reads TGCAGCGGAGACAGTGGTGAAAAACTGTTTTTT.

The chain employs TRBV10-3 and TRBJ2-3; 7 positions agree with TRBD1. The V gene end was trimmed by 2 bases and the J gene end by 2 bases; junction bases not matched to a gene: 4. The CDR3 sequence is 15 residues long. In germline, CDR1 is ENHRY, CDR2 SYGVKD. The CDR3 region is CAISEAGGATDTQYF. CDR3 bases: TGTGCCATCAGTGAGGCAGGGGGAGCCACAGATACGCAGTATTTT.

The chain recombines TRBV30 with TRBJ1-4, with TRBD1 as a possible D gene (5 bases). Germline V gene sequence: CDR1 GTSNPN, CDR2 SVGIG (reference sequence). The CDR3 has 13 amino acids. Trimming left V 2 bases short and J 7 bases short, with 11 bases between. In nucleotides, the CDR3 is TGTGCCTGGAGTAGCCAGGGAGCTGAAAAACTGTTTTTT. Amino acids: CAWSSQGAEKLFF.

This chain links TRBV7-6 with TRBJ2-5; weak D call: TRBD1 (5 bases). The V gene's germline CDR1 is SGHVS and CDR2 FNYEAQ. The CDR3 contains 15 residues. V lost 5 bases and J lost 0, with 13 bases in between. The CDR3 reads CASSPRPGNQETQYF. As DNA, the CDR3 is TGTGCCAGCAGCCCGAGACCAGGGAACCAAGAGACCCAGTACTTC.

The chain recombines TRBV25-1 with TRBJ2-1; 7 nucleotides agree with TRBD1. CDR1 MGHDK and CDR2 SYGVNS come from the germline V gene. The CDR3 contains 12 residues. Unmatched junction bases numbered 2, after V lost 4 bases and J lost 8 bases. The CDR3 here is CASSAQGYEQFF. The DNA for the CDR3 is TGTGCCAGCAGTGCACAGGGGTATGAGCAGTTCTTC.

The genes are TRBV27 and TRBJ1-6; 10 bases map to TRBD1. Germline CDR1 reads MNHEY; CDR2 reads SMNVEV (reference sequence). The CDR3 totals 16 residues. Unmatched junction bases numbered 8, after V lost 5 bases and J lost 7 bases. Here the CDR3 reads CASSRPGQGENSPLHF. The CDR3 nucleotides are TGTGCCAGCAGTCGCCCAGGACAGGGGGAGAATTCACCCCTCCACTTT.

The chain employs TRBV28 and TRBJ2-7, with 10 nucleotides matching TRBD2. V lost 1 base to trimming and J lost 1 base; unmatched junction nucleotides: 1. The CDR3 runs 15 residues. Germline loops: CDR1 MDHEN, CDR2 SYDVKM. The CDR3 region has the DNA TGTGCCAGCAGTTTATCTAGCGGGGGTTCCTACGAGCAGTACTTC. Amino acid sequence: CASSLSSGGSYEQYF.

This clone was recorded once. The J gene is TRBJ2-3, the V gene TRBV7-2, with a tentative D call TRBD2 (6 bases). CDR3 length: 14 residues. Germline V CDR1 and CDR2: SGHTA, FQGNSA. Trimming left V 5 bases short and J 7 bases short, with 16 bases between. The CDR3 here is CASSVLGGVNTQYF. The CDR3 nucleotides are TGTGCCAGCAGCGTTCTCGGGGGTGTGAATACGCAGTATTTT.

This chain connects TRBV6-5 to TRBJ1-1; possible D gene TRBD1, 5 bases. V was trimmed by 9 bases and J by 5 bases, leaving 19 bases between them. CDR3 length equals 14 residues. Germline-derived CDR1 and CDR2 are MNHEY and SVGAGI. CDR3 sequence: CARGGAETGTEAFF. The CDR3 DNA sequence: TGTGCCAGAGGTGGAGCCGAAACAGGAACTGAAGCTTTCTTT.

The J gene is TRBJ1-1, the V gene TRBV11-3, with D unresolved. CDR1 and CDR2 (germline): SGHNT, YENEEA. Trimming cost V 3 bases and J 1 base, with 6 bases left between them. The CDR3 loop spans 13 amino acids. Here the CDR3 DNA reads TGTGCCAGCAGCTTTGGAGCGAACACTGAAGCTTTCTTT. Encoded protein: CASSFGANTEAFF.

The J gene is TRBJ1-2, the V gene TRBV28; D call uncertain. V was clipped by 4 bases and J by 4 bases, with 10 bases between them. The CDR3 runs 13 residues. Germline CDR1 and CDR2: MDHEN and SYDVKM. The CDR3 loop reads CASSSTPLYGYTF. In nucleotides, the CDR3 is TGTGCCAGCAGTTCGACACCTCTCTATGGCTACACCTTC.